Presented here are 23 T cell receptor beta chains from one specimen sequenced in a study of cytomegalovirus exposure and HLA in healthy donors. Vbeta (60) and Jbeta (13) primers were used in the PCR. Generated by immunoSEQ multiplex PCR, the TCRdb table keeps only in-frame clones and is missing some. The data contain about 170,000 clones, 80% to 90% of them singletons. Specimen: PBMCs. Source of these receptors: a woman under 30 in good health and CMV-seronegative.

The chain couples TRBV27 to TRBJ2-1; 9 bases agree with TRBD1. The CDR3 sequence is 17 residues long. The junction had 13 bases not matched to a gene; V was cut back by 10 bases and J by 0 bases. Germline V CDR1 and CDR2: MNHEY, SMNVEV (reference sequence). The CDR3 here is CATLRPGQGVSYNEQFF. The CDR3 DNA sequence: TGTGCCACCCTTAGGCCGGGACAGGGAGTCTCCTACAATGAGCAGTTCTTC.

The chain couples TRBV11-2 to TRBJ1-2; 7 positions agree with TRBD1. V gave up 1 base and J gave up 8 bases; unmatched junction bases: 7. Germline values: CDR1 SGHAT, CDR2 FQNNGV. The CDR3 extends over 14 amino acids. CDR3: CASSLVQGLWGYTF. The CDR3 bases are TGTGCCAGCAGCTTAGTACAGGGGCTATGGGGCTACACCTTC.

The chain has TRBV2 and TRBJ2-1; 11 bases line up with TRBD2. The germline V gene has CDR1 SNHLY and CDR2 FYNNEI. The CDR3 consists of 15 residues. J lost 6 bases, V lost 4 bases, and 5 bases had no gene match. As DNA, the CDR3 is TGTGCCAGCAGTGCAGAGCTAGCGGGAGGCAATGAGCAGTTCTTC. Translation: CASSAELAGGNEQFF.

The chain has TRBV7-6 and TRBJ2-3; TRBD2 agrees at 14 bases. Germline V gene lookup returns CDR1 SGHVS and CDR2 FNYEAQ. The V gene end was trimmed by 5 bases and the J gene end by 4 bases; junction bases not matched to a gene: 5. The CDR3 sequence is 16 residues long. CDR3 loop: CASSGGTSGSPDTQYF. The CDR3, as DNA: TGTGCCAGCAGCGGAGGGACTAGCGGGAGTCCAGATACGCAGTATTTT.

The gene calls are TRBV28 and TRBJ2-3; weak D call: TRBD2 (5 bases). Germline CDR1 is MDHEN and CDR2 is SYDVKM. Trimming pared 8 bases from V and 6 bases from J, leaving 12 bases between. The CDR3 totals 12 residues. The CDR3 sequence is CASGSQRDTQYF. For the CDR3, the DNA is TGTGCCAGCGGGAGCCAGCGGGATACGCAGTATTTT.

The gene calls are TRBV7-8 and TRBJ1-5; D may be TRBD1 (5 bases). Looked up from germline, CDR1 is SGHVS and CDR2 is FQNEAQ. The V and J ends lost 1 base and 4 bases respectively, with 14 bases between them. There are 16 residues in the CDR3. The CDR3: CASSLVLARGNQPQHF. CDR3 sequence (DNA): TGTGCCAGCAGCTTAGTCTTAGCACGGGGGAATCAGCCCCAGCATTTT.

J is TRBJ2-1 and V is TRBV5-6; D may be TRBD2 (6 bases). The length of the CDR3 is 12 residues. Germline loops: CDR1 SGHDT, CDR2 YYEEEE. Trimming cost V 7 bases and J 8 bases, with 13 bases left between them. The CDR3 here is CASRGNGDEQFF. Here the CDR3 DNA reads TGTGCCAGCCGGGGGAACGGCGATGAGCAGTTCTTC.

This clone showed up just once. This chain connects TRBV13 to TRBJ2-1; 11 bases are a match to TRBD1. V shed 4 bases and J 13 bases; nucleotides not matched to a gene: 3. This CDR3 has 12 residues. CDR1 is PRHDT and CDR2 is FYEKMQ in the germline V gene (reference sequence). Here the CDR3 reads CASSSGTGGQFF. In DNA form, the CDR3 reads TGTGCCAGCAGCTCTGGGACAGGGGGACAGTTCTTC.

The J gene is TRBJ1-1, the V gene TRBV5-1; the D gene is possibly TRBD1 (5 bases). The length of the CDR3 is 15 residues. The germline V gene has CDR1 SGHRS and CDR2 YFSETQ. Between the trimmed V and J ends, which lost 4 bases and 3 bases, there was a span of 16 bases. The CDR3 loop is CASSPAGDGYTEAFF. The DNA for the CDR3 is TGCGCCAGCAGCCCGGCGGGGGACGGTTACACTGAAGCTTTCTTT.

The chain links TRBV2 to TRBJ2-6; unclear D gene. The CDR3 covers 14 residues. With 6 bases removed from V and 3 bases from J, the gap between germline ends came to 9 bases. Germline CDR1 SNHLY, CDR2 FYNNEI. The CDR3 sequence: CASRPGYGANVLTF. CDR3 DNA sequence: TGTGCCAGCAGGCCCGGGTATGGGGCCAACGTCCTGACTTTC.

This sequence joins TRBV7-2 and TRBJ2-5; no firm D call. Germline CDR1 SGHTA, CDR2 FQGNSA. Between the trimmed V and J ends, which lost 2 bases and 1 base, there was a span of 5 bases. CDR3 length equals 13 residues. The CDR3 DNA follows: TGTGCCAGCAGCTTACGGAGCCAAGAGACCCAGTACTTC. It specifies CASSLRSQETQYF.

V usage is TRBV15 and J usage is TRBJ2-3; 8 nucleotides agree with TRBD2. V lost 6 bases, J lost 6 bases, and 8 bases stayed unmatched. Germline values: CDR1 LNHNV, CDR2 YYDKDF (reference sequence). CDR3 length: 14 amino acids. CDR3 in DNA: TGTGCCACCAGGACCGCGGGAGGAAGGGATACGCAGTATTTT. It specifies CATRTAGGRDTQYF.

CDR3 DNA sequence: TGTGCCAGCAGTTTGGGGGACAGGGGGTTTGGCTACACCTTC. It yields the protein CASSLGDRGFGYTF. This chain uses TRBV28 with TRBJ1-2, with 11 bases that match TRBD1. After removal of 3 bases from V and 7 bases from J, the junction contained 4 bases not matched to a gene. This CDR3 has 14 amino acids. CDR1 is MDHEN, CDR2 SYDVKM, per germline.

V usage is TRBV19 and J usage is TRBJ1-3; TRBD1 agrees at 9 bases. The V gene's germline CDR1 is LNHDA and CDR2 SQIVND (reference sequence). The CDR3 runs 16 residues. After removal of 4 bases from V and 0 bases from J, the junction contained 4 bases not matched to a gene. For the CDR3, the DNA is TGTGCCAGTAGTAGGGGACAGGGCATCTCTGGAAACACCATATATTTT. Its protein is CASSRGQGISGNTIYF. Supplemented by reference TRBV19 and TRBJ1-3, the full variable domain reads DGGITQSPKYLFRKEGQNVTLSCEQNLNHDAMYWYRQDPGQGLRLIYYSQIVNDFQKGDIAEGYSVSREKKESFPLTVTSAQKNPTAFYLCASSRGQGISGNTIYFGEGSWLTVV.

The rearrangement links TRBV5-4 to TRBJ2-1, with 9 positions matching TRBD2. The germline V gene has CDR1 SGHNT and CDR2 YYREEE (reference sequence). The CDR3 extends over 15 amino acids. J lost 8 bases, V lost 1 base, and 7 bases had no gene match. The DNA for the CDR3 is TGTGCCAGCAGCTTGCCCGCGGGAGGGGGCGATGAGCAGTTCTTC. Translation: CASSLPAGGGDEQFF.

V gene TRBV18 combines with J gene TRBJ2-5; D may be TRBD2 (6 bases). CDR1 and CDR2 from the germline V gene are KGHSH and LQKENI. The CDR3 loop spans 17 amino acids. The V end lost 2 bases, the J end lost 3 bases, and 19 bases lay between the germline ends. CDR3 sequence: CASSPARSGRWEETQYF. The CDR3 bases are TGTGCCAGCTCACCAGCCCGGTCAGGGAGGTGGGAAGAGACCCAGTACTTC.

The V call is TRBV19, the J call TRBJ1-2; 7 bases map to TRBD1. Germline V gene sequence: CDR1 LNHDA, CDR2 SQIVND (reference sequence). This CDR3 is built from 12 residues. V dropped 3 bases and J dropped 5; count of bases not matched to a gene: 0. The DNA of the CDR3 is TGTGCCAGTAGTATGGGACAGTATGGCTACACCTTC. Protein: CASSMGQYGYTF.

CDR3 sequence reads: CATSSGRTGSGYTF. CDR3 DNA: TGTGCCACCAGCAGTGGCCGGACAGGGAGTGGCTACACCTTC. The gene calls are TRBV15 and TRBJ1-2, with TRBD1 matching over 8 bases. With V trimmed by 3 bases and J by 7 bases, 7 bases remained unmatched. The CDR3 is made up of 14 amino acids. Germline CDR1 is LNHNV and CDR2 is YYDKDF (reference sequence).

The chain combines TRBV6-5 with TRBJ2-7; D call uncertain. This CDR3 region has 12 residues. Germline V gives CDR1 MNHEY, CDR2 SVGAGI. Trimming shortened V by 7 bases and J by 3 bases, and 10 bases separated the two germline ends. The CDR3 loop is CASNYPYYEQYF. Here the CDR3 DNA reads TGTGCCAGCAATTATCCTTACTACGAGCAGTACTTC.

The genes are TRBV30 and TRBJ2-5; 12 nucleotides agree with TRBD2. Trimming took 2 bases from V and 4 from J; bases not matched to a gene: 11. Germline CDR1 GTSNPN, CDR2 SVGIG (reference sequence). This CDR3 region has 17 residues. CDR3 protein: CAWSTPASGGVGETQYF. CDR3 bases: TGTGCCTGGAGTACCCCGGCTAGCGGGGGGGTGGGAGAGACCCAGTACTTC.

The DNA of the CDR3 is TGCGCCAGCAGCCACGGGGGGACTGCATACAATGAGCAGTTCTTC. It encodes CASSHGGTAYNEQFF. V is TRBV4-1 and J is TRBJ2-1, with 7 bases that match TRBD2. Trimming at V came to 3 bases and at J to 4 bases, leaving 6 bases not matched to a gene. This CDR3 region has 15 residues. Germline loops: CDR1 MGHRA, CDR2 YSYEKL.

The J gene is TRBJ2-1, the V gene TRBV5-1; 9 bases are shared with TRBD2. Germline CDR1 reads SGHRS; CDR2 reads YFSETQ. The CDR3 length is 20 residues. J gave up 4 bases and V 0 bases, and 17 bases lay outside the gene matches. CDR3 region: CASSLAPGLASRSLYNEQFF. The CDR3 DNA sequence: TGCGCCAGCAGCTTGGCCCCCGGACTAGCGTCCCGCTCCTTATACAATGAGCAGTTCTTC.

This chain joins TRBV27 and TRBJ2-2; 8 positions match TRBD1. This CDR3 is built from 15 residues. The V and J ends lost 5 bases and 4 bases, in that order; junction bases with no gene match: 6. Germline V gene lookup returns CDR1 MNHEY and CDR2 SMNVEV (reference sequence). CDR3 protein: CASSPRGLSTGELFF. CDR3 in DNA: TGTGCCAGCAGTCCCAGGGGGCTGAGCACCGGGGAGCTGTTTTTT.